This T cell receptor (beta chain) appears in the sequencing data of a study of T cell repertoires in cytomegalovirus infection. Looking at the study overall: Public TCR beta signatures marked donors with CMV infection and the matching HLA.

Ten or more counts support this clonotype. TCRdb re-called the reads through MiXCR, storing one row per CDR3 protein. The table has approximately 250,000 distinct CDR3 sequences, 8% to 9.5% seen once. The ends lost 5 bases at V and 6 bases at J; junction bases unmatched: 7. The CDR3 spans 15 residues. Germline-derived CDR1 and CDR2 are SGHTA and FQGNSA. Source material: PBMCs. This TCR came from a human donor in good health (CMV status not recorded). Some clones in this sample may be carry-over from other donors' samples. V is TRBV7-2 and J is TRBJ2-7, with TRBD2 matching over 13 bases. The CDR3, as DNA: TGTGCCAGCAGCGCTGGACTAGCGGGAGCCCTCGAGCAGTACTTC. Translating gives CASSAGLAGALEQYF.